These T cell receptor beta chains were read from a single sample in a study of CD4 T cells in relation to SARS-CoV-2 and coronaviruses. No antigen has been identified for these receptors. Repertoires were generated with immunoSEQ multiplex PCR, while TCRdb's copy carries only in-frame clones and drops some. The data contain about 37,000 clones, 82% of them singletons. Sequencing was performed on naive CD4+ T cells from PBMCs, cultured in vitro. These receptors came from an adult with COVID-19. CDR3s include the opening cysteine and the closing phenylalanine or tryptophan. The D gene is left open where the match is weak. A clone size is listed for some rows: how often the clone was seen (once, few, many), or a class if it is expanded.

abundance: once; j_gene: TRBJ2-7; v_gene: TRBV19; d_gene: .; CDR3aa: CASSIGGQSYEQYF; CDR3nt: TGTGCCAGTAGTATCGGCGGACAGAGCTACGAGCAGTACTTC
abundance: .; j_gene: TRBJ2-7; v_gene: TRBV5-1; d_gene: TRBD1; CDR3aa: CASSLEGAFDEQYF; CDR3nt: TGCGCCAGCAGCTTGGAGGGGGCGTTCGACGAGCAGTACTTC
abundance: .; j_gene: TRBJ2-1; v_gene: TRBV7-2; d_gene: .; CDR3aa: CASSLVGFHVSSSYNEQFF; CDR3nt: TGTGCCAGCAGCTTAGTTGGCTTTCATGTGTCTAGCTCCTACAATGAGCAGTTCTTC
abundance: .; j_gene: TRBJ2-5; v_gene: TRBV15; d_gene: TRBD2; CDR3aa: CATHLAGGLLQETQYF; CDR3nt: TGTGCCACCCATTTAGCGGGAGGGCTCCTCCAAGAGACCCAGTACTTC
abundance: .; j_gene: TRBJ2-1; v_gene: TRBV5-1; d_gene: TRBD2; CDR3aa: CASSPTRGLIGEQFF; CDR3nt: TGCGCCAGCAGCCCTACTCGGGGACTAATAGGGGAGCAGTTCTTC
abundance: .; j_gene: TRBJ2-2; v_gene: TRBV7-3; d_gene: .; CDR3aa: CASSLTPTGELFF; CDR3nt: TGTGCCAGCAGCTTAACCCCAACCGGGGAGCTGTTTTTT
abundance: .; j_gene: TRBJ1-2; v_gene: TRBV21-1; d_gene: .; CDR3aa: CASSKSFQADYGYTF; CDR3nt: TGTGCCAGCAGCAAAAGTTTCCAAGCTGACTATGGCTACACCTTC
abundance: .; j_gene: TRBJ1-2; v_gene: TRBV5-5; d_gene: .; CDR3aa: CASSLPGRNYGYTF; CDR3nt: TGTGCCAGCAGCCTACCCGGGAGGAACTATGGCTACACCTTC
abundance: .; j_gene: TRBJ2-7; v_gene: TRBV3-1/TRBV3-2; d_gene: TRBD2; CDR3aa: CASSRDYYDEQYF; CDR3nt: TGTGCCAGCAGCCGGGACTATTACGACGAGCAGTACTTC
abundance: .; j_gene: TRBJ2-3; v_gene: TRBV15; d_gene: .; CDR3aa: CATSRAGPTDTQYF; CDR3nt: TGTGCCACCAGTCGGGCGGGACCCACAGATACGCAGTATTTT
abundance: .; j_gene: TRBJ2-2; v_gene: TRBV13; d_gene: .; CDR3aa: CASSTRRGGVHTGELFF; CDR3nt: TGTGCCAGCAGCACCCGAAGGGGGGGCGTACACACCGGGGAGCTGTTTTTT
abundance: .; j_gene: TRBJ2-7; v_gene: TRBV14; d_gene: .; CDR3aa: CASSQNFWRQSHEQYF; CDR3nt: TGTGCCAGCAGCCAAAATTTCTGGAGACAATCCCACGAGCAGTACTTC
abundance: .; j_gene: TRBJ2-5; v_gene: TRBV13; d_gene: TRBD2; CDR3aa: CASSSGTSGLQETQYF; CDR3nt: TGTGCCAGCAGCTCCGGGACTAGCGGGCTACAAGAGACCCAGTACTTC
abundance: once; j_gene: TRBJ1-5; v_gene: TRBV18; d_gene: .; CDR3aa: CASSGDLNQPQHF; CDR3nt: TGTGCCAGCTCGGGAGATCTTAATCAGCCCCAGCATTTT
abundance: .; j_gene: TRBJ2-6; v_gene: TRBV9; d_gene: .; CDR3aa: CASSERGSGANVLTF; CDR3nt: TGTGCCAGCAGCGAACGGGGCTCTGGGGCCAACGTCCTGACTTTC
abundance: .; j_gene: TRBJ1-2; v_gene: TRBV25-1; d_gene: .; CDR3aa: CASSGAGYGYTF; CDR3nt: TGTGCCAGCAGTGGGGCAGGGTATGGCTACACCTTC
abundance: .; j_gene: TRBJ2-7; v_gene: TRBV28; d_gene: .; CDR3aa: CASIPRGSSGILSYEQYF; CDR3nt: TGTGCCAGCATCCCTAGGGGGTCTAGTGGGATACTGTCCTACGAGCAGTACTTC